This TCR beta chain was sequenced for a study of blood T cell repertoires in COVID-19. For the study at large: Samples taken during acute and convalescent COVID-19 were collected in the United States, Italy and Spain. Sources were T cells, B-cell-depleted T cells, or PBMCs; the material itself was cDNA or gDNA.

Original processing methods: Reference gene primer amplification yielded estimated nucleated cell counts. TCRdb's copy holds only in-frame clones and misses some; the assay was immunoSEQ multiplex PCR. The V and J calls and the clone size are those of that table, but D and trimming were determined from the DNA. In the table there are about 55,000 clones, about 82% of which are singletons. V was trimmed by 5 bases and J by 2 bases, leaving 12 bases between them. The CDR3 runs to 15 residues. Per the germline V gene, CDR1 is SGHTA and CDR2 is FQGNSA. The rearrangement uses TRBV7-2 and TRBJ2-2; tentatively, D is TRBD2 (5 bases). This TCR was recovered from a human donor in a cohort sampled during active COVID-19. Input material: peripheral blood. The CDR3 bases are TGTGCCAGCAGCCTGGGAGTTTCTAACACCGGGGAGCTGTTTTTT. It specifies CASSLGVSNTGELFF.